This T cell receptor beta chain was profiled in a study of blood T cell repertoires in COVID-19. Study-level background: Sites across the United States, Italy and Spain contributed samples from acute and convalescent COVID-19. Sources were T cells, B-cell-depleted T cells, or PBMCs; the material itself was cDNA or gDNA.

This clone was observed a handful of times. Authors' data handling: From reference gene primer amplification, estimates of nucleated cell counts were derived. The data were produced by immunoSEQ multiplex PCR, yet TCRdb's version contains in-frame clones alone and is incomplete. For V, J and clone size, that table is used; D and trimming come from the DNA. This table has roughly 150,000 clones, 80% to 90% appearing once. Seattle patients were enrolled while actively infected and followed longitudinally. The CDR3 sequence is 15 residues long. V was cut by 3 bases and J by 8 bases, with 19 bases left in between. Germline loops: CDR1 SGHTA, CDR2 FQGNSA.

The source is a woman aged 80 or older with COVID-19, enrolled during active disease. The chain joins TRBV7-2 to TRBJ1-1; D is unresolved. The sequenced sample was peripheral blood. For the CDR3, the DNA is TGTGCCAGCAGCTTCGCGGTGGAAGGCGTGACCGAAGCTTTCTTT. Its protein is CASSFAVEGVTEAFF.